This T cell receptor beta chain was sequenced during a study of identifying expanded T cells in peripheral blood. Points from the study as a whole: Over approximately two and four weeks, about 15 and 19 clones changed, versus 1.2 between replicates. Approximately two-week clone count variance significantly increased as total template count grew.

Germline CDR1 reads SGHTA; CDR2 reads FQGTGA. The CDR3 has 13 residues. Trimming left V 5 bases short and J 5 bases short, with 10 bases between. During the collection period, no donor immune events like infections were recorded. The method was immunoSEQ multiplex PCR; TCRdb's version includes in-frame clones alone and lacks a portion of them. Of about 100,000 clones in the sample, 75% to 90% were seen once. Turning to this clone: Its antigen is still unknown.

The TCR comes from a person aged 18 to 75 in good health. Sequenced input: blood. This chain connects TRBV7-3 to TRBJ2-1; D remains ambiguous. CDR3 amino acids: CASSPYINNEQFF. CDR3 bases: TGTGCCAGCAGCCCGTACATTAACAATGAGCAGTTCTTC.